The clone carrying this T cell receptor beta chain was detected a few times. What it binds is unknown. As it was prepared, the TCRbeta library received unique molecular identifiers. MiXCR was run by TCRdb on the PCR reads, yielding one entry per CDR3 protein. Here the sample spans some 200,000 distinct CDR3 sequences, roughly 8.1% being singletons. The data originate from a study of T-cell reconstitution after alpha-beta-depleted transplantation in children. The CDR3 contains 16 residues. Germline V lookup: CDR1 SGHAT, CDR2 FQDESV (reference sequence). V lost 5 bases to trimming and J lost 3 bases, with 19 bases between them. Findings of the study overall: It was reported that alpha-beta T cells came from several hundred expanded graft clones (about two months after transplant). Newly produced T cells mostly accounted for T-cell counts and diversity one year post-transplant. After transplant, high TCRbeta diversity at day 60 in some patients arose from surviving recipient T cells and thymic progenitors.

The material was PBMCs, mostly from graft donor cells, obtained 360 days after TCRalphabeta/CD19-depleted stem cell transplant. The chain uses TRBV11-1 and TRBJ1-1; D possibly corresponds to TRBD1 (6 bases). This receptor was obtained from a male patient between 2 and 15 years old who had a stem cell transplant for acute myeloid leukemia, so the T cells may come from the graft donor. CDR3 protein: CASSHLGGAVDTEAFF. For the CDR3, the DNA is TGTGCCAGCAGCCACTTAGGGGGGGCGGTGGACACTGAAGCTTTCTTT. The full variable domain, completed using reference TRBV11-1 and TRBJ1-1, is EAEVAQSPRYKITEKSQAVAFWCDPISGHATLYWYRQILGQGPELLVQFQDESVVDDSQLPKDRFSAERLKGVDSTLKIQPAELGDSAMYLCASSHLGGAVDTEAFFGQGTRLTVV.